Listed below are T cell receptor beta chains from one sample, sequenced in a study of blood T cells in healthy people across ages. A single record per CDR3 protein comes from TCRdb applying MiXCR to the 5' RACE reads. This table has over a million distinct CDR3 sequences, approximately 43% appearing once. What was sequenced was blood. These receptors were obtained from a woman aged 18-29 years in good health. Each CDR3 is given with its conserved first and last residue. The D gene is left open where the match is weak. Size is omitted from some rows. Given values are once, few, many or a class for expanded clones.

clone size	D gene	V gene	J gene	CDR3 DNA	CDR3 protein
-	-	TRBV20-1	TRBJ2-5	TGCAGTGCTAGTGGGCAGGGCAAGGAGCAGTACTTC	CSASGQGKEQYF
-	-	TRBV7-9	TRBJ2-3	TGTGCCAGCAGCGCCAGGGAATCCACAGATACGCAGTATTTT	CASSARESTDTQYF
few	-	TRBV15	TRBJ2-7	TGTGCCACCAGTGCAGCGGCTGGCTACGAGCAGTACTTC	CATSAAAGYEQYF
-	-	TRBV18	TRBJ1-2	TGTGCCAGCTCCCACACAGACGAGGGGAGCTACACCTTC	CASSHTDEGSYTF
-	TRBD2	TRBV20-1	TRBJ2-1	TGCAGTGCTACTACTCTAGCGGGCCTTTCCTACAATGAGCAGTTCTTC	CSATTLAGLSYNEQFF
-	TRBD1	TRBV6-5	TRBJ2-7	TGTGCCAGCAGAACCGGGACAGATAGTTCAAACTACGAGCAGTACTTC	CASRTGTDSSNYEQYF
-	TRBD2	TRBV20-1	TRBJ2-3	TGCAGTGCTAGCGGTATAGAGGAGACTAGCGGACTCTTTAGCACAGATACGCAGTATTTT	CSASGIEETSGLFSTDTQYF
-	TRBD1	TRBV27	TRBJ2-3	TGTGCCAGCAGACCACCACGACAGGGGCCCTCGACAGATACGCAGTATTTT	CASRPPRQGPSTDTQYF
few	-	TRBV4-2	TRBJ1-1	TGTGCCAGCAGCCACGCGTCTGGGGGAACTGAAGCTTTCTTT	CASSHASGGTEAFF
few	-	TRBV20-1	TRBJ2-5	TGCAGTGCCAGCGAAGTCAAGGGCCAAGAGACCCAGTACTTC	CSASEVKGQETQYF
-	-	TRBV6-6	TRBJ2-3	TGTGCCAGCAGTTACCTAGAGGGGACAGATACGCAGTATTTT	CASSYLEGTDTQYF
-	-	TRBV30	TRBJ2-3	TGTGCCTGGACCAGGGGGGCAAGTGATACGCAGTATTTT	CAWTRGASDTQYF
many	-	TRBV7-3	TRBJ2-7	TGTGCCAGCAGCTCCGGGGGACCCTCCTACGAGCAGTACTTC	CASSSGGPSYEQYF
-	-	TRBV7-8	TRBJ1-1	TGTGCCAGCAGCCCTGCTGGATTGAACACTGAAGCTTTCTTT	CASSPAGLNTEAFF
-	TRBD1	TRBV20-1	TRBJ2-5	TGCAGTGCTAGAGCTCGGACAGGGGTTACAGAGACCCAGTACTTC	CSARARTGVTETQYF
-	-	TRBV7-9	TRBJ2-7	TGTGCCAGCACTCGGGTAGCATCTCTCTACGAGCAGTACTTC	CASTRVASLYEQYF
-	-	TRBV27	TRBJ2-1	TGTGCCAGCAGGCCGAATGGCCCGGTTGGGAATGAGCAGTTCTTC	CASRPNGPVGNEQFF
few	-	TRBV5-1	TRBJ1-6	TGCGCCAGCAGCCCGGATAATTCACCCCTCCACTTT	CASSPDNSPLHF
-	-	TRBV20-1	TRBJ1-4	TGCAGTGCTAGGGACCGATCTAATGAAAAACTGTTTTTT	CSARDRSNEKLFF
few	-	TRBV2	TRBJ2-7	TGTGCCAGCCGCTGGGAGGCCGTCGAGCAGTACTTC	CASRWEAVEQYF
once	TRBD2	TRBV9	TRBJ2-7	TGTGCCAGCAGCGTTTATCTAGCGGGTCCGGGAGAGCAGTACTTC	CASSVYLAGPGEQYF
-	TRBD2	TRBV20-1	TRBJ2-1	TGCAGTGCTAGATTTAGCGGGAGAACGGGTGAGCAGTTCTTC	CSARFSGRTGEQFF
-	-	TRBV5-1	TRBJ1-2	TGCGCCAGCAGCACGGGAGATACTAACTATGGCTACACCTTC	CASSTGDTNYGYTF
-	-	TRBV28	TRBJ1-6	TGTGCCAGCAGAGGACAGTATAATTCACCCCTCCACTTT	CASRGQYNSPLHF
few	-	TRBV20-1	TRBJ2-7	TGCAGTGCGCACAGGGTGAACTCCTACGAGCAGTACTTC	CSAHRVNSYEQYF
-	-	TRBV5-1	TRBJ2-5	TGCGCCAGCAGCTTGTTTGGAGGCGATGAGCAGTACTTC	CASSLFGGDEQYF
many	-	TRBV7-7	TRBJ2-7	TGTGCTAGCAGCTTAGGTGGGGACTACGAGCAGTACTTC	CASSLGGDYEQYF
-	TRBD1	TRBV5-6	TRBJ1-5	TGTGCCAGCAGCTGGGGACAGTTAAATCAGCCCCAGCATTTT	CASSWGQLNQPQHF
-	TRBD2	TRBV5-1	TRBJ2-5	TGCGCCAGCAGCTATACTAGCGGGGGGAAGGAGACCCAGTACTTC	CASSYTSGGKETQYF
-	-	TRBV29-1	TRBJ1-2	TGCAGCGTTAAAGGAGCAGGGGCGCGCTATGGCTACACCTTC	CSVKGAGARYGYTF
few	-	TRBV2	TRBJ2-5	TGTGCCAGCAGTCCCCCCGCGTTCGGAGAGACCCAGTACTTC	CASSPPAFGETQYF
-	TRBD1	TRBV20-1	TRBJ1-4	TGCAGTGCAAGCAGGGGGCAGGGTGAAAAACTGTTTTTT	CSASRGQGEKLFF
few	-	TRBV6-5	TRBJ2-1	TGTGCCAGCAGTACCAGATCCTACAATGAGCAGTTCTTC	CASSTRSYNEQFF
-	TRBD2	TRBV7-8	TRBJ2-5	TGTGCCAGCAGCTTACTGGGGCTAGCGGGAAGAGAGACCCAGTACTTC	CASSLLGLAGRETQYF
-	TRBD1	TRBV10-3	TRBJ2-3	TGTGCCATCAGTGAGTCGGTGGGACAGGGAGATACGCAGTATTTT	CAISESVGQGDTQYF
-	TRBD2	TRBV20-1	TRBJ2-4	TGCAGTGCCCCGACTAGCTTAGCCAAAAACATTCAGTACTTC	CSAPTSLAKNIQYF
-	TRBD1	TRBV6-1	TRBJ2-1	TGTGCCAGCAGTGAACGGGGACAGGGGAATGAGCAGTTCTTC	CASSERGQGNEQFF
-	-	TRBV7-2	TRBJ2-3	TGTGCCAGCAGCTCCGCCTACTCAGCCGCGTCCTATACGCAGTATTTT	CASSSAYSAASYTQYF
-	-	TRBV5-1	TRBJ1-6	TGCGCCAGCAGCTTGGCCGGGGCGGGAGATAATTCACCCCTCCACTTT	CASSLAGAGDNSPLHF
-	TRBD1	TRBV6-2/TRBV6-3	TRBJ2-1	TGTGCCAGCAGCCCGATGAGGACAGGGGTTGGCAATGAGCAGTTCTTC	CASSPMRTGVGNEQFF
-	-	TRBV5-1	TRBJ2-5	TGCGCCAGCAGCGTGATAGGGGGGGAGACCCAGTACTTC	CASSVIGGETQYF
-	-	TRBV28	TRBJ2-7	TGTGCCAGCACCCCCAATTTGGGGGGATTCGAGCAGTACTTC	CASTPNLGGFEQYF
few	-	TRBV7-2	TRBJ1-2	TGTGCCAGCAGTTCATCGCCCTTCTACTATGGCTACACCTTC	CASSSSPFYYGYTF
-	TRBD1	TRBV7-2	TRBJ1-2	TGTGCCAGCAGCTACAACGGACAGGGCTACTATGGCTACACCTTC	CASSYNGQGYYGYTF
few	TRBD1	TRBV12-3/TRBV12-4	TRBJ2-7	TGTGCCAGCAGCCCACCGGGACAGGGCTACTACGAGCAGTACTTC	CASSPPGQGYYEQYF
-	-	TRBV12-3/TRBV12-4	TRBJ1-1	TGTGCCAGCAGTTTTGGGAACACTGGAGCTTTCTTT	CASSFGNTGAFF
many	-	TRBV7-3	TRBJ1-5	TGTGCCAGCAGCTTAGGACCGCACGACCCCCAGCATTTT	CASSLGPHDPQHF
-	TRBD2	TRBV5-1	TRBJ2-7	TGCGCCAGCAGCTTGGGCGTACTAGCGGGAGTAGGTGAGCAGTACTTC	CASSLGVLAGVGEQYF
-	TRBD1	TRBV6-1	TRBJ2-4	TGTGCCAGCAGGGAGGACAGGCTAGCCAAAAACATTCAGTACTTC	CASREDRLAKNIQYF
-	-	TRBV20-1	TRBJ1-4	TGCAGTGCCAGTGCAGGGGCCCATAATGAAAAACTGTTTTTT	CSASAGAHNEKLFF
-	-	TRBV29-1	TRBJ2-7	TGCAGCGTTGCCGGACTACGTGAGCAGTACTTC	CSVAGLREQYF
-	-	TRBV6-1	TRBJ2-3	TGTGCCAGCGAGGGCAGTGCCTCTTTGCTGGGCACAGATACGCAGTATTTT	CASEGSASLLGTDTQYF
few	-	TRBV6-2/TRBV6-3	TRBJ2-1	TGTGCCAGCAGGGTGTGGGAACGTTACAATGAGCAGTTCTTC	CASRVWERYNEQFF
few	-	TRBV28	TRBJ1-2	TGTGCCAGCAGTTTGGTCCTACCGGGGAACTATGGCTACACCTTC	CASSLVLPGNYGYTF
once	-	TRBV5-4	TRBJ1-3	TGTGCCAGCAAACCGACACCTTCTGGAAACACCATATATTTT	CASKPTPSGNTIYF
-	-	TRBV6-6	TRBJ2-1	TGTGCCAGCAGTGATTTACAGAACAATGAGCAGTTCTTC	CASSDLQNNEQFF
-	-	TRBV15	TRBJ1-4	TGTGCCACCAGCAGAGTCCGAGCGGGGCAGATTAATGAAAAACTGTTTTTT	CATSRVRAGQINEKLFF
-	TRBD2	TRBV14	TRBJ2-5	TGTGCCAGCAGCCAAGCACTAGCGGGGGTAGAGACCCAGTACTTC	CASSQALAGVETQYF